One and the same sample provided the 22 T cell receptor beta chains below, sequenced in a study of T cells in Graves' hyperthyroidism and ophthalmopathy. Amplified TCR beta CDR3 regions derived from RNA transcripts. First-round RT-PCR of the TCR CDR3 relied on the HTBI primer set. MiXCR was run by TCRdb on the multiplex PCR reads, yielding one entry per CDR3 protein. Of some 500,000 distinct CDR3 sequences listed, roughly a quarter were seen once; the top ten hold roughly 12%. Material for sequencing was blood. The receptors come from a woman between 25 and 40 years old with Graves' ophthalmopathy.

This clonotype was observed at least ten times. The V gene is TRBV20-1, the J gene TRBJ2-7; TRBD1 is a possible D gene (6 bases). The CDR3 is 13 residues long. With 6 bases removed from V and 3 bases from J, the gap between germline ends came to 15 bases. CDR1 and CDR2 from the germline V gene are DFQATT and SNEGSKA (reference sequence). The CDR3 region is CSAVDRSIYEQYF. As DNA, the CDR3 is TGCAGTGCAGTCGACAGGTCAATCTACGAGCAGTACTTC.

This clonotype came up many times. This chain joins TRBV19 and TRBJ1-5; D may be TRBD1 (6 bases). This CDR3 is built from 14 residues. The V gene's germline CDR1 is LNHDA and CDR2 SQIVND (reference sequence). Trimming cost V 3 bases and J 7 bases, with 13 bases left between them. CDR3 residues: CASSIRQDGQPQHF. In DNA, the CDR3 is TGTGCCAGTAGTATCAGACAGGACGGGCAGCCCCAGCATTTT.

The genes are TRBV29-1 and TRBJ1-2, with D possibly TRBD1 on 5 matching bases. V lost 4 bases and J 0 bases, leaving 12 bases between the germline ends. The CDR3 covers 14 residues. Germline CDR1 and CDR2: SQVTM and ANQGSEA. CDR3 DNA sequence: TGCAGCGTTGCGGCAGGGCAAGCTAACTATGGCTACACCTTC. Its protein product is CSVAAGQANYGYTF.

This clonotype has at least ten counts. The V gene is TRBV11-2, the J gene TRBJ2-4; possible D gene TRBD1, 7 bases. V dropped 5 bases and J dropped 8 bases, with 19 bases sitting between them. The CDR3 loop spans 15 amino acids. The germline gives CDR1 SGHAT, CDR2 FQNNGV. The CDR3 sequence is CASSTRQGWGDIQYF. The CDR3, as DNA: TGTGCCAGCAGCACCCGACAGGGATGGGGGGACATTCAGTACTTC.

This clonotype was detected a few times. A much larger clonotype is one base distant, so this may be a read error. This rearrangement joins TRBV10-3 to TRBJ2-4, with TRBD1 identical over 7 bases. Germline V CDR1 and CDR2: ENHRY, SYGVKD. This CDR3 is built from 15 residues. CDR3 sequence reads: CAISEPGTEENIKYF. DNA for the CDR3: TGTGCCATCAGTGAGCCCGGGACAGAAGAAAACATTAAGTACTTC.

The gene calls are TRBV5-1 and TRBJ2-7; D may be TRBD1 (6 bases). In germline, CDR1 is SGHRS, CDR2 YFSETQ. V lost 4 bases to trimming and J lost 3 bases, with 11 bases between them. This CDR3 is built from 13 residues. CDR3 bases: TGCGCCAGCAGCACCGGGACAAACTACGAGCAGTACTTC. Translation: CASSTGTNYEQYF. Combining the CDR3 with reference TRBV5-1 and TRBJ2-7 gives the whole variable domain KAGVTQTPRYLIKTRGQQVTLSCSPISGHRSVSWYQQTPGQGLQFLFEYFSETQRNKGNFPGRFSGRQFSNSRSEMNVSTLELGDSALYLCASSTGTNYEQYFGPGTRLTVT.

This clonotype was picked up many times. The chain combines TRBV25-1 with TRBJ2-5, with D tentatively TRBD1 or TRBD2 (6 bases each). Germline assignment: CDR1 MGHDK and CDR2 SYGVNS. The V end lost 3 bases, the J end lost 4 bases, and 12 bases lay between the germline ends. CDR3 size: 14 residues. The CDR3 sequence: CASSDLWGAETQYF. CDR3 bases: TGTGCCAGCAGTGATTTGTGGGGGGCAGAGACCCAGTACTTC.

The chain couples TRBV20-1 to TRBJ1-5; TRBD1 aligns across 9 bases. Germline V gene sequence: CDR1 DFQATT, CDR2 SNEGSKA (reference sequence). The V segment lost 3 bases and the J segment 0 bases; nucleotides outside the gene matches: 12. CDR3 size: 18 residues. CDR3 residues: CSASGDRVGEYSNQPQHF. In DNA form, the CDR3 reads TGCAGTGCTAGCGGGGACAGGGTAGGAGAATATAGCAATCAGCCCCAGCATTTT.

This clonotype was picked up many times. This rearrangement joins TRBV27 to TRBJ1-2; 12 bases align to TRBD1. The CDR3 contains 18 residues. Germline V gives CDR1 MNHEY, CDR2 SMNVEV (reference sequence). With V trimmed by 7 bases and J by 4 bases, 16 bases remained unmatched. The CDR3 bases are TGTGCCAGCACCCCGGGACCGGGACAGGGGGCTTCGGCCTATGGCTACACCTTC. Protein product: CASTPGPGQGASAYGYTF.

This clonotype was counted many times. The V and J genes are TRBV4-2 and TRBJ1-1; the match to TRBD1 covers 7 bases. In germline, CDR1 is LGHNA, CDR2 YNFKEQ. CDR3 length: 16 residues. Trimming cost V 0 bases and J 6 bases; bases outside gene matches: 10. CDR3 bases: TGTGCCAGCAGCCAAGATGTCGGCCAGGGGGGGCCTGAAGCTTTCTTT. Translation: CASSQDVGQGGPEAFF.

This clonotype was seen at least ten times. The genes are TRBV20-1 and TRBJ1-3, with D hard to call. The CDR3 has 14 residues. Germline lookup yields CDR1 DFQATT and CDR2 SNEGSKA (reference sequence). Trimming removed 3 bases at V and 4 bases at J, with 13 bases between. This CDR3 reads CSASISSPGNTIYF. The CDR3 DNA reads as TGCAGTGCTAGCATCAGTTCCCCGGGAAACACCATATATTTT.

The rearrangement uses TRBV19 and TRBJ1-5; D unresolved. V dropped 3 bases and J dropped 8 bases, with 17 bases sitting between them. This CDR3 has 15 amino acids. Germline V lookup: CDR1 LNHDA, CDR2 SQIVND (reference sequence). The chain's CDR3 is CASSILGGAQEPQHF. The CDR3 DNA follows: TGTGCCAGTAGTATTCTCGGTGGAGCCCAAGAGCCCCAGCATTTT.

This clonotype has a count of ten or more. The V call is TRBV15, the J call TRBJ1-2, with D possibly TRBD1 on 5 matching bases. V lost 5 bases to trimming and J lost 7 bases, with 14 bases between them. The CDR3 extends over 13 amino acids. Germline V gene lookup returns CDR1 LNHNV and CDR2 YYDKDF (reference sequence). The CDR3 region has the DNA TGTGCCACCAGCCCCTCGGGGCTCGCTGGCTACACCTTC. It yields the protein CATSPSGLAGYTF.

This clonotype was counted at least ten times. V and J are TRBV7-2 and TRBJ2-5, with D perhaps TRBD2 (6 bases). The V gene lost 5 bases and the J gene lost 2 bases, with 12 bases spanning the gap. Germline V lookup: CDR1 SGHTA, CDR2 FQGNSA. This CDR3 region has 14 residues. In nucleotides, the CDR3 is TGTGCCAGCAGCGCCCGGGGGTGGCAAGAGACCCAGTACTTC. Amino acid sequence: CASSARGWQETQYF.

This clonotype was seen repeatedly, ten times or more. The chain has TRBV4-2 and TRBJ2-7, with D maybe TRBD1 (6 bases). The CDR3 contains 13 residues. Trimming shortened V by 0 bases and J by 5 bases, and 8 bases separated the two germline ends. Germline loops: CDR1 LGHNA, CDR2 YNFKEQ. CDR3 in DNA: TGTGCCAGCAGCCAAGATCAGGGGAACGAGCAGTACTTC. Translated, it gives CASSQDQGNEQYF.

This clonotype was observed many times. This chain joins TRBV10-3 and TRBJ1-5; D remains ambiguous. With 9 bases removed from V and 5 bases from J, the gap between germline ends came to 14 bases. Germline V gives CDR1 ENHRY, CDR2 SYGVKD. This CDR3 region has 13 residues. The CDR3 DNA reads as TGTGCCATGTCGATAGGCAGAGATCAGCCCCAGCATTTT. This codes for CAMSIGRDQPQHF.

CDR3 residues: CASSLGFSGANVLTF. For the CDR3, the DNA is TGTGCCAGCAGTTTAGGGTTCTCTGGGGCCAACGTCCTGACTTTC. The J gene is TRBJ2-6, the V gene TRBV28; D uncertain. V lost 2 bases and J 0 bases, leaving 5 bases between the germline ends. The germline V gene has CDR1 MDHEN and CDR2 SYDVKM. The CDR3 covers 15 residues.

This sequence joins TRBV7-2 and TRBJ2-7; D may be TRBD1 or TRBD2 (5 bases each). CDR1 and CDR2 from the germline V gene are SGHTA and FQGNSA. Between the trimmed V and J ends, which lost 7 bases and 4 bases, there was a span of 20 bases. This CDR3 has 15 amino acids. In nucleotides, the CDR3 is TGTGCCAGCACCTTGTCTCCGGGACCAAGTTACGAGCAGTACTTC. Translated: CASTLSPGPSYEQYF.

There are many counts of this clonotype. The CDR3 sequence is CASGTGQGWETQYF. Here the CDR3 DNA reads TGTGCCAGCGGAACGGGACAGGGTTGGGAGACCCAGTACTTC. The rearrangement joins TRBV6-2 or TRBV6-3 to TRBJ2-5, with 9 bases matching TRBD1. Looked up from germline, CDR1 is MNHEY and CDR2 is SVGEGT. This CDR3 spans 14 amino acids. Germline trimming cut 8 bases from V and 5 bases from J; bases unmatched to any gene: 9.

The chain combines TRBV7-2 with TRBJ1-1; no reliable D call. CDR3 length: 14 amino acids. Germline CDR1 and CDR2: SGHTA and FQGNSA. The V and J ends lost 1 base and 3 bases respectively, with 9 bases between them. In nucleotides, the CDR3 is TGTGCCAGCAGCTTAGTTTACAAGGACACTGAAGCTTTCTTT. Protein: CASSLVYKDTEAFF.

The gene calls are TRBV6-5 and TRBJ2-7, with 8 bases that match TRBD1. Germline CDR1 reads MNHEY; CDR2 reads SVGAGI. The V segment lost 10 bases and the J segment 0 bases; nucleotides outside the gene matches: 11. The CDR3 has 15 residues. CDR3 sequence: CATALEGQVSYEQYF. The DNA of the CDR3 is TGTGCCACCGCCCTGGAGGGACAGGTCTCCTACGAGCAGTACTTC.

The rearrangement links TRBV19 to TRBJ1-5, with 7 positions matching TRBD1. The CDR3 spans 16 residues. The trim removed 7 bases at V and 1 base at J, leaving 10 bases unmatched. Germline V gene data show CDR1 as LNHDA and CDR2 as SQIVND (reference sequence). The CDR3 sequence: CASIAFGTASNQPQHF. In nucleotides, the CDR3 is TGTGCCAGTATAGCTTTCGGGACAGCCAGCAATCAGCCCCAGCATTTT. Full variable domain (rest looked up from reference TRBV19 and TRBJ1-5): DGGITQSPKYLFRKEGQNVTLSCEQNLNHDAMYWYRQDPGQGLRLIYYSQIVNDFQKGDIAEGYSVSREKKESFPLTVTSAQKNPTAFYLCASIAFGTASNQPQHFGDGTRLSIL.